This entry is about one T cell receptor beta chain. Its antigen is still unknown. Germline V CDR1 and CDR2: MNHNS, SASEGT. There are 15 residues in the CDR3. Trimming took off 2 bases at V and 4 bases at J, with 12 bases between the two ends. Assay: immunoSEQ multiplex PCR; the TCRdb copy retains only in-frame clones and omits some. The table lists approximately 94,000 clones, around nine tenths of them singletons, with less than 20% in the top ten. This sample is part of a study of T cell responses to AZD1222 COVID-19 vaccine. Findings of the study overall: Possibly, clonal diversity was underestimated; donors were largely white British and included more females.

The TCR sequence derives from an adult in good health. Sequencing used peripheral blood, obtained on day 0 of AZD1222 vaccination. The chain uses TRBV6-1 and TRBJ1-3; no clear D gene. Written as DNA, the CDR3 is TGTGCCAGCAGTGAACTGAAGGGCACGGGAAACACCATATATTTT. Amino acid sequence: CASSELKGTGNTIYF.